The rows below give T cell receptor beta chains drawn from one sample of a study of graft-versus-host responses after intestinal transplantation. These receptors' antigens are unknown. Sequencing used immunoSEQ multiplex PCR; TCRdb keeps in-frame clones, though not all of them. The sample yields 90,000 to 150,000 clones, approximately 92% seen once. The sequencing here drew on unstimulated CD4+ T cells sorted from spleen or lymph node cells, taken before intestinal transplant. Receptor source: a human donor who received an intestinal transplant. The CDR3 runs from the conserved cysteine through the conserved F or W. A D gene is named only where the DNA matches it firmly. Clone sizes are given selectively: once, few, many, or a class where the clone is expanded.

NA	NA	TRBV18	TRBJ1-4	CASSPRGANEKLFF	TGTGCCAGCTCACCTCGCGGAGCTAATGAAAAACTGTTTTTT
once	NA	TRBV28	TRBJ1-3	CASSLIGNTIYF	TGTGCCAGCAGTTTAATCGGAAACACCATATATTTT
NA	NA	TRBV30	TRBJ2-2	CAWSLVTGELFF	TGTGCCTGGAGTCTGGTCACCGGGGAGCTGTTTTTT
NA	TRBD1	TRBV28	TRBJ1-1	CASSAPGGATKTEAFF	TGTGCCAGCAGTGCCCCAGGGGGCGCGACGAAGACTGAAGCTTTCTTT
NA	NA	TRBV30	TRBJ1-1	CAWTRTGNTEAFF	TGTGCCTGGACCAGGACGGGGAACACTGAAGCTTTCTTT
NA	TRBD1	TRBV28	TRBJ1-1	CASSYRDRGRWAEAFF	TGTGCCAGCAGTTACCGGGACAGGGGGCGCTGGGCTGAAGCTTTCTTT
once	NA	TRBV6-5	TRBJ1-5	CASSYSILGDQPQHF	TGTGCCAGCAGTTACTCGATTTTGGGGGATCAGCCCCAGCATTTT
NA	NA	TRBV7-3	TRBJ2-3	CASSLGGMGDTQYF	TGTGCCAGCAGCTTAGGAGGGATGGGCGATACGCAGTATTTT
NA	TRBD2	TRBV6-5	TRBJ2-7	CASSLATSGRAKEQYF	TGTGCCAGCAGTTTAGCGACTAGCGGGAGAGCAAAGGAGCAGTACTTC
NA	NA	TRBV6-5	TRBJ2-7	CASSGSPFWQYF	TGTGCCAGCAGCGGTAGCCCCTTTTGGCAGTACTTC
NA	NA	TRBV29-1	TRBJ1-1	CSVEGNREDTEAFF	TGCAGCGTTGAGGGGAACAGGGAGGACACTGAAGCTTTCTTT
NA	TRBD1	TRBV9	TRBJ1-2	CASSSTGTADYGYTF	TGTGCCAGCAGCTCTACCGGGACAGCCGACTATGGCTACACCTTC
NA	TRBD1	TRBV9	TRBJ1-4	CASSLRQGTNEKLFF	TGTGCCAGCAGCTTAAGACAGGGCACTAATGAAAAACTGTTTTTT
NA	NA	TRBV27	TRBJ1-1	CASSLRVYNTEAFF	TGTGCCAGCAGTTTAAGGGTTTATAACACTGAAGCTTTCTTT
NA	NA	TRBV28	TRBJ2-2	CASSWWKRGRDFEELFF	TGTGCCAGCAGTTGGTGGAAAAGGGGTCGGGATTTTGAGGAGCTGTTTTTT
NA	NA	TRBV10-3	TRBJ2-5	CAIGGPGQETQYF	TGTGCCATCGGTGGGCCGGGGCAAGAGACCCAGTACTTC
NA	TRBD2	TRBV11-3	TRBJ2-1	CASSLGLAAYNEQFF	TGTGCCAGCAGCCTGGGACTAGCGGCCTACAATGAGCAGTTCTTC
NA	TRBD1	TRBV19	TRBJ1-1	CASSVTGVMNTEAFF	TGTGCCAGTAGTGTGACAGGGGTTATGAACACTGAAGCTTTCTTT
NA	TRBD2	TRBV19	TRBJ2-3	CASTKGLAVTDTQYF	TGTGCCAGTACTAAAGGACTAGCGGTCACAGATACGCAGTATTTT
NA	NA	TRBV27	TRBJ2-7	CANYYEQYF	TGTGCCAACTACTACGAGCAGTACTTC
NA	NA	TRBV18	TRBJ2-7	CASSRGQLNEQYF	TGTGCCAGCTCACGGGGACAATTGAACGAGCAGTACTTC
NA	TRBD2	TRBV5-4	TRBJ2-5	CASSFSSGRKTQYF	TGTGCCAGCAGCTTCTCTAGCGGGAGGAAGACCCAGTACTTC
NA	NA	TRBV7-8	TRBJ2-5	CASSFSGQLMGTQYF	TGTGCCAGCAGCTTCTCCGGACAGCTAATGGGGACCCAGTACTTC
NA	TRBD1	TRBV27	TRBJ2-7	CASSSGGWEQYF	TGTGCCAGCAGCTCAGGGGGCTGGGAGCAGTACTTC
NA	NA	TRBV30	TRBJ2-7	CAWSAGPTHYSYEQYF	TGTGCCTGGAGTGCGGGACCCACCCATTATTCGTACGAGCAGTACTTC
NA	NA	TRBV18	TRBJ1-1	CASSPEGVTEAFF	TGTGCCAGCTCACCTGAGGGGGTCACTGAAGCTTTCTTT